Listed here is a single T cell receptor (beta chain). The data were taken from a study of OX40 agonist ivuxolimab in advanced cancers. Sequencing was performed with immunoSEQ multiplex PCR; in TCRdb, only in-frame clones are kept and a portion is missing. Of fewer than 120,000 clones listed, roughly nine tenths are singletons. The sequence was obtained from an adult with an advanced solid tumor such as melanoma, head and neck, liver or kidney cancer. The sample in question was CD4+ or CD8+ T cells sorted from blood, obtained in a trial of the OX40 agonist ivuxolimab.

This CDR3 is CASNTGNTGELFF. The CDR3 bases are TGTGCCAGCAATACAGGGAACACCGGGGAGCTGTTTTTT. The V call is TRBV6-1, the J call TRBJ2-2; tentatively, D is TRBD1 (5 bases). The CDR3 contains 13 residues. Looked up from germline, CDR1 is MNHNS and CDR2 is SASEGT. With 7 bases removed from V and 1 base from J, the gap between germline ends came to 7 bases.